This record concerns one T cell receptor beta chain sequence. No antigen is known for it. The data belong to a study of shared clonotypes between healthy human individuals. The germline V gene has CDR1 SGHRS and CDR2 YFSETQ. Trimming took 1 base from V and 2 from J; bases not matched to a gene: 4. This CDR3 contains 15 residues. Libraries were prepared by immunoSEQ multiplex PCR; TCRdb keeps only in-frame clonotypes and omits some of them. Of about 520,000 clones listed, over 70% were seen once; the top ten hold 12%. Roughly 81 million PBMCs per unsorted sample were used for genomic DNA. Findings of the study overall: Read depth was anticipated to influence clonotype sharing among donors. Sampling used blood alone; tissue repertoires probably differ.

The chain links TRBV5-1 to TRBJ2-3, with 7 nucleotides matching TRBD1. The sequence came from a middle-aged woman in good health. Some clones in this sample may be carry-over from other donors' samples. Sequencing was done on a sample of PBMCs. CDR3 DNA sequence: TGCGCCAGCAGCTTGTTACAGGGGACCACAGATACGCAGTATTTT. It is translated as CASSLLQGTTDTQYF. Filled out from reference TRBV5-1 and TRBJ2-3, the complete variable domain reads KAGVTQTPRYLIKTRGQQVTLSCSPISGHRSVSWYQQTPGQGLQFLFEYFSETQRNKGNFPGRFSGRQFSNSRSEMNVSTLELGDSALYLCASSLLQGTTDTQYFGPGTRLTVL.